The clone carrying this T cell receptor (beta chain) was observed many times. The record originates from a study of human T cells and chemical hapten exposure. Background on the study: It was small differences in pooled library volume that mainly caused per-sample TCR yields to vary.

Germline CDR1 is DFQATT and CDR2 is SNEGSKA (reference sequence). There are 13 residues in the CDR3. Trimming cost V 6 bases and J 7 bases, with 15 bases left between them. Whole blood that had not been fractionated was the source of extracted total RNA. Using its own MiXCR run on the 5' RACE reads, TCRdb lists one record per CDR3 protein. The sample holds about 140,000 distinct CDR3 sequences; roughly 4% are singletons and the top ten take about 1.3%. The sequence came from a female donor in good health. The chain uses TRBV20-1 and TRBJ2-2, with D maybe TRBD1 (6 bases). CDR3 sequence: CSARQGWDGELFF. CDR3 sequence (DNA): TGCAGTGCGAGGCAGGGGTGGGACGGGGAGCTGTTTTTT.